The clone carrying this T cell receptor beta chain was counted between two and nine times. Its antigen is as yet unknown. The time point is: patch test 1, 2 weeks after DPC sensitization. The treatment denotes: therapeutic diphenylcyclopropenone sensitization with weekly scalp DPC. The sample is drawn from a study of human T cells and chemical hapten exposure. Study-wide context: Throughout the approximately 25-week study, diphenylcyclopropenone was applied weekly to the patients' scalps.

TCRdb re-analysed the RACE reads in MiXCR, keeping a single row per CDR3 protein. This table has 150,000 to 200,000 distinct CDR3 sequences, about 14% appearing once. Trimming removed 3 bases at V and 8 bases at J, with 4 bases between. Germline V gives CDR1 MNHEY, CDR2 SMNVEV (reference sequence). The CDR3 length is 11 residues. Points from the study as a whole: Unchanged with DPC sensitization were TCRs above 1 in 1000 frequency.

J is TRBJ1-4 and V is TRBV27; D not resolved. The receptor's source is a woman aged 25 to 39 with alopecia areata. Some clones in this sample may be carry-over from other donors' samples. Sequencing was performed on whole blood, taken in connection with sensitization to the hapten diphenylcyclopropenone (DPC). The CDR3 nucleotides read TGTGCCAGCAGTTTCGGGGAAAAACTGTTTTTT. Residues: CASSFGEKLFF. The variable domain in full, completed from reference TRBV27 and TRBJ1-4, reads EAQVTQNPRYLITVTGKKLTVTCSQNMNHEYMSWYRQDPGLGLRQIYYSMNVEVTDKGDVPEGYKVSRKEKRNFPLILESPSPNQTSLYFCASSFGEKLFFGSGTQLSVL.